This passage covers 5 T cell receptor beta chains from one sample sequenced in a study of T-cell memory formation after mild COVID-19. One entry per CDR3 protein, called by TCRdb with MiXCR from the 5' RACE reads. The repertoire consists of just over 400,000 distinct CDR3 sequences, with more than 20% occurring once and the leading ten covering approximately 14%. The sequenced material came from PBMCs or a T cell subset sorted from them (not recorded which). All receptors come from an adult woman who had mild COVID-19 (a few samples of this study predate the infection). Cell type and time point are not known.

The V and J genes are TRBV14 and TRBJ1-6; D gene unclear. V gave up 1 base and J gave up 6 bases, with 4 bases separating them. In germline, CDR1 is SGHDN, CDR2 FVKESK. This CDR3 spans 13 amino acids. CDR3 sequence reads: CASSQVINSPLHF. The DNA for the CDR3 is TGTGCCAGCAGCCAAGTAATTAATTCACCCCTCCACTTT. Drawing the rest from reference TRBV14 and TRBJ1-6, the complete variable domain is EAGVTQFPSHSVIEKGQTVTLRCDPISGHDNLYWYRRVMGKEIKFLLHFVKESKQDESGMPNNRFLAERTGGTYSTLKVQPAELEDSGVYFCASSQVINSPLHFGNGTRLTVT.

The rearrangement joins TRBV27 to TRBJ2-2; D gene unclear. The CDR3 has 16 residues. V was trimmed by 3 bases and J by 5 bases, leaving 16 bases between them. Germline V gene lookup returns CDR1 MNHEY and CDR2 SMNVEV (reference sequence). CDR3: CASSLGTAPVTGELFF. The CDR3 DNA sequence: TGTGCCAGCAGTTTGGGAACAGCACCCGTGACCGGGGAGCTGTTTTTT.

This clonotype has just a few counts. V usage is TRBV10-3 and J usage is TRBJ1-2; 9 bases agree with TRBD1. In germline, CDR1 is ENHRY, CDR2 SYGVKD. J was trimmed by 6 bases and V by 6 bases; bases with no gene match: 14. There are 16 residues in the CDR3. CDR3 region: CAISSPGTGRWHGYTF. The CDR3 nucleotides read TGTGCCATCAGCTCACCCGGGACAGGGCGTTGGCATGGCTACACCTTC.

The rearrangement joins TRBV30 to TRBJ1-1, with a tentative D call TRBD1 (5 bases). The V gene lost 7 bases and the J gene lost 7 bases, with 19 bases spanning the gap. Germline V gene lookup returns CDR1 GTSNPN and CDR2 SVGIG (reference sequence). The CDR3 has 13 amino acids. The CDR3 DNA follows: TGTGCCTCGATACAGAGGGGCGTCGTTGAAGCTTTCTTT. This codes for CASIQRGVVEAFF. Full variable domain (remainder filled in from reference TRBV30 and TRBJ1-1): SQTIHQWPATLVQPVGSPLSLECTVEGTSNPNLYWYRQAAGRGLQLLFYSVGIGQISSEVPQNLSASRPQDRQFILSSKKLLLSDSGFYLCASIQRGVVEAFFGQGTRLTVV.

In this sample, this clonotype turned up a few times. The J gene is TRBJ2-3, the V gene TRBV6-1; 10 bases map to TRBD2. The CDR3 has 15 amino acids. Looked up from germline, CDR1 is MNHNS and CDR2 is SASEGT. J gave up 5 bases and V 7 bases, and 9 bases lay outside the gene matches. The CDR3 is CASNLLAGAQDTQYF. CDR3 DNA sequence: TGTGCCAGCAACTTGCTAGCGGGGGCCCAAGATACGCAGTATTTT.